The 22 T cell receptor beta chains below come from one sample, sequenced in a study of control samples from healthy donors and cancer patients. This table comes from immunoSEQ multiplex PCR, and its TCRdb copy is limited to in-frame clones, with some not included. The repertoire has roughly 73,000 clones, approximately 92% of them found once; the top ten carry 5.8%. The source material was blood. These receptors came from a woman aged 60-75 years in good health.

The chain joins TRBV5-4 to TRBJ2-7, with D possibly being TRBD1 (6 bases). V gave up 4 bases and J gave up 0 bases, with 11 bases separating them. This CDR3 comprises 14 residues. Per germline, CDR1 SGHNT and CDR2 YYREEE (reference sequence). The CDR3 DNA reads TGTGCCAGCAGCACCCGACAGGTCTCCTACGAGCAGTACTTC. It encodes CASSTRQVSYEQYF. Full variable domain (missing parts from reference TRBV5-4 and TRBJ2-7): ETGVTQSPTHLIKTRGQQVTLRCSSQSGHNTVSWYQQALGQGPQFIFQYYREEENGRGNFPPRFSGLQFPNYSSELNVNALELDDSALYLCASSTRQVSYEQYFGPGTRLTVT.

The rearrangement uses TRBV29-1 and TRBJ1-5; a weak D match, TRBD1 (5 bases). From germline, CDR1 is SQVTM and CDR2 ANQGSEA. The V and J ends lost 6 bases and 6 bases respectively, with 12 bases between them. The CDR3 covers 12 residues. The DNA for the CDR3 is TGCAGCGTCGCGGAGGGGAGTCAGCCCCAGCATTTT. Amino acid sequence: CSVAEGSQPQHF.

The chain joins TRBV7-2 to TRBJ1-2; D unclear. Trimming stripped 5 bases from V and 7 bases from J, with 17 bases between. Germline V CDR1 and CDR2: SGHTA, FQGNSA. The CDR3 runs 14 residues. CDR3 protein: CASSPRAPGGGYTF. CDR3 DNA: TGTGCCAGCAGCCCCCGGGCTCCGGGAGGTGGCTACACCTTC.

This chain connects TRBV5-1 to TRBJ2-1; 8 nucleotides agree with TRBD2. V gave up 4 bases and J gave up 4 bases; unmatched junction bases: 10. Germline V lookup: CDR1 SGHRS, CDR2 YFSETQ. The CDR3 runs 16 residues. CDR3: CASSARLAPAYNEQFF. As DNA, the CDR3 is TGCGCCAGCAGCGCACGACTAGCGCCCGCTTACAATGAGCAGTTCTTC.

The chain employs TRBV28 and TRBJ2-2; 12 bases agree with TRBD2. Germline V CDR1 and CDR2: MDHEN, SYDVKM. The CDR3 spans 18 residues. The ends lost 2 bases at V and 5 bases at J; junction bases unmatched: 9. The CDR3: CASSLTLRLAGVTGELFF. In nucleotides, the CDR3 is TGTGCCAGCAGTTTAACGTTGCGACTAGCGGGAGTTACCGGGGAGCTGTTTTTT.

This clone was observed a few times. The J gene is TRBJ2-7, the V gene TRBV24-1; D is undetermined. Between the trimmed V and J ends, which lost 0 bases and 10 bases, there was a span of 6 bases. Germline V lookup: CDR1 KGHDR, CDR2 SFDVKD. This CDR3 spans 11 amino acids. CDR3 in DNA: TGTGCCACCAGTGATTTGATGGATCAGTACTTC. The encoded protein is CATSDLMDQYF.

CDR3 sequence reads: CASSDRGLEQYF. The CDR3 bases are TGTGCCAGTTCGGACAGGGGGCTCGAGCAGTACTTC. The chain joins TRBV19 to TRBJ2-7; TRBD1 aligns across 11 bases. The germline V gene encodes CDR1 LNHDA and CDR2 SQIVND (reference sequence). V dropped 8 bases and J dropped 6; count of bases not matched to a gene: 3. This CDR3 spans 12 amino acids. Looking up the rest from reference TRBV19 and TRBJ2-7 gives the full variable domain: DGGITQSPKYLFRKEGQNVTLSCEQNLNHDAMYWYRQDPGQGLRLIYYSQIVNDFQKGDIAEGYSVSREKKESFPLTVTSAQKNPTAFYLCASSDRGLEQYFGPGTRLTVT.

V gene TRBV4-3 combines with J gene TRBJ2-3; tentatively, D is TRBD2 (7 bases). The CDR3 has 17 residues. Germline CDR1 and CDR2: LGHNA and YSLEER. V dropped 3 bases and J dropped 1 base, with 17 bases sitting between them. CDR3 DNA: TGCGCCAGCAGCCAGGAAAGGGGGGGCTTTCGCACAGATACGCAGTATTTT. It encodes CASSQERGGFRTDTQYF.

The chain combines TRBV5-5 with TRBJ2-2; TRBD1 matches 8 bases. V was clipped by 1 base and J by 5 bases; unmatched bases: 4. The germline V gene encodes CDR1 SGHKS and CDR2 YYEKEE (reference sequence). CDR3 length equals 15 residues. In DNA, the CDR3 is TGTGCCAGCAGCTTGCAGGGGGCACGGACCGGGGAGCTGTTTTTT. Translation gives CASSLQGARTGELFF.

This rearrangement joins TRBV28 to TRBJ1-5, with a tentative D call TRBD1 (5 bases). The CDR3 has 15 residues. The ends were cut back, 0 bases at V and 4 bases at J, with 10 bases in the middle. CDR1 and CDR2 from the germline V gene are MDHEN and SYDVKM. The CDR3 loop reads CASSLWGGKNQPQHF. The CDR3 nucleotides are TGTGCCAGCAGTTTATGGGGGGGGAAGAATCAGCCCCAGCATTTT.

Concerning this clone itself: A junction end diverges from the germline sequence, so it may reflect a read error. This sample includes further DNA sequences coding for the same CDR3. The genes are TRBV7-9 and TRBJ1-2, with D possibly being TRBD1 (6 bases). There are 15 residues in the CDR3. Germline CDR1 reads SEHNR; CDR2 reads FQNEAQ (reference sequence). The CDR3 is CASSFDLSRGHGYTF. The DNA of the CDR3 is TGTGCTAGCAGCTTTGATTTAAGTCGGGGGCATGGCTACACCTTC.

In this sample, this clone turned up a few times. This chain joins TRBV3-1 (or the pseudogene TRBV3-2) and TRBJ2-2; tentatively, D is TRBD1 (5 bases). The germline V gene encodes CDR1 LGHDT and CDR2 YNNKEL (reference sequence). The CDR3 covers 14 residues. V was pared by 0 bases and J by 6 bases, with 8 bases between. CDR3 coding DNA: TGTGCCAGCAGCCAAGAGGAAGGGGCCGGGGAGCTGTTTTTT. This codes for CASSQEEGAGELFF.

This rearrangement joins TRBV30 to TRBJ1-2; 12 bases line up with TRBD1. The CDR3 covers 12 residues. After removal of 8 bases from V and 8 bases from J, the junction contained 6 bases not matched to a gene. CDR1 and CDR2 (germline): GTSNPN, SVGIG (reference sequence). The CDR3 spells CAGGQGATGYTF. The CDR3 DNA reads as TGTGCCGGGGGACAGGGGGCGACCGGCTACACCTTC. The whole variable domain, remainder taken from reference TRBV30 and TRBJ1-2, is SQTIHQWPATLVQPVGSPLSLECTVEGTSNPNLYWYRQAAGRGLQLLFYSVGIGQISSEVPQNLSASRPQDRQFILSSKKLLLSDSGFYLCAGGQGATGYTFGSGTRLTVV.

The chain employs TRBV5-3 and TRBJ1-1; D ambiguous. TRBV5-3 is an open reading frame, and its role is uncertain. The V end was cut by 2 bases, the J end by 7 bases, with 21 bases between. The CDR3 totals 16 residues. The CDR3 loop reads CARSFRDTPWYVEAFF. CDR3 nucleotides: TGTGCCAGAAGCTTCCGTGACACCCCTTGGTATGTTGAAGCTTTCTTT.

This clone was observed a few times. The chain couples TRBV7-9 to TRBJ1-6, with TRBD1 matching over 8 bases. CDR3 length: 16 residues. Germline-derived CDR1 and CDR2 are SEHNR and FQNEAQ (reference sequence). V lost 1 base to trimming and J lost 7 bases; unmatched junction nucleotides: 6. CDR3 nucleotide sequence: TGTGCCAGCAGCTTAGGGGCAGGGGGCCGGAATTCACCCCTCCACTTT. The encoded protein is CASSLGAGGRNSPLHF.

This rearrangement joins TRBV4-1 to TRBJ2-1; 7 bases are shared with TRBD1. The V segment lost 3 bases and the J segment 2 bases; nucleotides outside the gene matches: 4. This CDR3 is 15 amino acids long. The germline V gene has CDR1 MGHRA and CDR2 YSYEKL. The CDR3 bases are TGCGCCAGCAGCCACATCGACAGGGCCTACAATGAGCAGTTCTTC. Amino acids: CASSHIDRAYNEQFF.

This sequence joins TRBV18 and TRBJ1-5; D uncertain. The CDR3 length is 15 residues. V gave up 3 bases and J gave up 5 bases, with 14 bases separating them. Germline CDR1 reads KGHSH; CDR2 reads LQKENI. The CDR3 region has the DNA TGTGCCAGCTCACCCCAAGGTGGCAGAGATCAGCCCCAGCATTTT. This gives the protein CASSPQGGRDQPQHF.

V usage is TRBV19 and J usage is TRBJ2-7; perhaps TRBD1 as D (6 bases). Germline CDR1 is LNHDA and CDR2 is SQIVND (reference sequence). V lost 1 base, J lost 0 bases, and 16 bases lay in between. The CDR3 contains 17 residues. The CDR3 nucleotides are TGTGCCAGTAGTATAGCCCATCAAGGGACATCCTCCTACGAGCAGTACTTC. Translation: CASSIAHQGTSSYEQYF.

The chain employs TRBV6-4 and TRBJ2-1, with 9 bases that match TRBD2. This CDR3 comprises 16 residues. The J segment lost 0 bases and the V segment lost 6 bases, leaving 6 bases of the junction unmatched. Looked up from germline, CDR1 is MRHNA and CDR2 is SNTAGT. The CDR3 is CASRPGLADSYNEQFF. The DNA for the CDR3 is TGTGCCAGCAGACCGGGACTAGCCGACTCCTACAATGAGCAGTTCTTC.

The chain combines TRBV5-1 with TRBJ1-1; possible D gene TRBD1, 6 bases. V gave up 5 bases and J gave up 3 bases, with 11 bases separating them. Germline V gene lookup returns CDR1 SGHRS and CDR2 YFSETQ. CDR3 length equals 13 residues. The CDR3 here is CASSLTGYTEAFF. CDR3 coding DNA: TGCGCCAGCAGTTTGACAGGCTACACTGAAGCTTTCTTT.

Only a few counts were recorded for this clone. The V call is TRBV12-3 or TRBV12-4, the J call TRBJ1-2; TRBD1 matches at 8 bases. Trimming took 6 bases from V and 8 from J; bases not matched to a gene: 8. This CDR3 region has 13 residues. This CDR3 is CASRPTGEDGYTF. The CDR3, as DNA: TGTGCCAGCAGGCCGACAGGGGAGGACGGCTACACCTTC.

V and J are TRBV4-1 and TRBJ2-5; 7 bases agree with TRBD2. The CDR3 spans 16 residues. CDR1 is MGHRA and CDR2 is YSYEKL in the germline V gene. Unmatched junction bases numbered 12, after V lost 1 base and J lost 7 bases. The CDR3 is CASSQGRAGVLGTQYF. DNA for the CDR3: TGCGCCAGCAGCCAAGGGCGGGCGGGAGTTCTGGGGACCCAGTACTTC.